This entry lists 21 T cell receptor beta chains sequenced from one sample in a study of T-cell memory formation after mild COVID-19. TCRdb recomputed calls from the 5' RACE reads with MiXCR, one row per CDR3 protein. This table holds over 55,000 distinct CDR3 sequences, 9% to 15% found once. Material for sequencing was PBMCs or a T cell subset sorted from them (not recorded which). Every receptor here comes from a man younger than 30 who had mild COVID-19 (a few samples of this study predate the infection). Cell type and time point are not known.

The genes are TRBV12-3 or TRBV12-4 and TRBJ2-7; no firm D call. Trimming took off 3 bases at V and 1 base at J, with 7 bases between the two ends. This CDR3 contains 13 residues. The CDR3 sequence: CASSFEHSYEQYF. In DNA, the CDR3 is TGTGCCAGCAGTTTTGAACATTCCTACGAGCAGTACTTC.

The chain links TRBV29-1 to TRBJ2-1; 9 nucleotides agree with TRBD2. The CDR3 loop spans 13 amino acids. With 4 bases clipped from V and 6 bases from J, the junction kept 4 bases outside the gene matches. From germline, CDR1 is SQVTM and CDR2 ANQGSEA. CDR3 region: CSVAGLARNEQFF. In DNA form, the CDR3 reads TGCAGCGTTGCAGGACTAGCGCGCAATGAGCAGTTCTTC.

V gene TRBV24-1 combines with J gene TRBJ2-3; a weak D match, TRBD1 (6 bases). Trimming took 6 bases from V and 1 from J, leaving 13 bases between them. The CDR3 is made up of 15 amino acids. The germline V gene has CDR1 KGHDR and CDR2 SFDVKD. CDR3 DNA: TGTGCCACCAGTCAGGGGTGGATAGGCACAGATACGCAGTATTTT. Protein product: CATSQGWIGTDTQYF.

This clonotype was observed at least ten times. The rearrangement links TRBV5-1 to TRBJ2-1; D remains unclear. The CDR3 has 15 amino acids. The germline gives CDR1 SGHRS, CDR2 YFSETQ. V lost 6 bases and J lost 3, with 16 bases in between. In DNA, the CDR3 is TGCGCCAGCAACCCGGGCCCAGACTTCTACAATGAGCAGTTCTTC. Translating it yields CASNPGPDFYNEQFF.

The rearrangement joins TRBV29-1 to TRBJ1-1, with 7 nucleotides matching TRBD1. The V gene end was trimmed by 5 bases and the J gene end by 6 bases; junction bases not matched to a gene: 15. The CDR3 runs to 15 residues. Germline CDR1 and CDR2: SQVTM and ANQGSEA. The DNA of the CDR3 is TGCAGCGTTATCTTACTCGGGCAGGGGGAGCCTGAAGCTTTCTTT. It encodes CSVILLGQGEPEAFF.

This clonotype was seen a handful of times. The chain is built from TRBV6-2 or TRBV6-3 and TRBJ1-1, with 9 bases that match TRBD1. Germline values: CDR1 MNHEY, CDR2 SVGEGT. Trimming removed 0 bases from V and 1 base from J; junction bases left unmatched: 9. The CDR3 totals 18 residues. CDR3 loop: CASSYSNTGTGKNTEAFF. CDR3 sequence (DNA): TGTGCCAGCAGTTACTCGAATACGGGGACAGGGAAGAACACTGAAGCTTTCTTT.

This clonotype was picked up a small number of times. The chain links TRBV20-1 to TRBJ2-7, with 10 bases that match TRBD2. The CDR3 consists of 17 residues. Germline CDR1 is DFQATT and CDR2 is SNEGSKA (reference sequence). The V segment lost 3 bases and the J segment 5 bases; nucleotides outside the gene matches: 16. CDR3 protein: CSASPITSGVGNHEQYV. The CDR3 DNA reads TGCAGTGCTAGCCCGATAACTAGCGGGGTAGGTAACCACGAGCAGTACGTC.

This clonotype was picked up many times. The chain recombines TRBV7-9 with TRBJ2-1, with no clear D. The V gene lost 1 base and the J gene lost 10 bases, with 11 bases spanning the gap. Germline V CDR1 and CDR2: SEHNR, FQNEAQ (reference sequence). This CDR3 is 13 amino acids long. The CDR3 protein is CASSLDQINEQFF. The CDR3 DNA is TGTGCCAGCAGCTTAGATCAGATCAACGAGCAGTTCTTC.

The chain is built from TRBV3-1 and TRBJ1-2; 8 bases line up with TRBD1. The germline CDR1 and CDR2 sequences are LGHDT and YNNKEL (reference sequence). The CDR3 spans 15 residues. After removal of 1 base from V and 8 bases from J, the junction contained 9 bases not matched to a gene. CDR3 protein: CASSQGTGSSAGYTF. CDR3 in DNA: TGTGCCAGCAGCCAAGGGACAGGGTCATCGGCGGGCTACACCTTC. Filled out from reference TRBV3-1 and TRBJ1-2, the complete variable domain reads DTAVSQTPKYLVTQMGNDKSIKCEQNLGHDTMYWYKQDSKKFLKIMFSYNNKELIINETVPNRFSPKSPDKAHLNLHINSLELGDSAVYFCASSQGTGSSAGYTFGSGTRLTVV.

V is TRBV6-5 and J is TRBJ1-2; 8 positions match TRBD1. V lost 5 bases and J lost 8; bases outside the gene matches: 7. The germline V gene encodes CDR1 MNHEY and CDR2 SVGAGI. The CDR3 sequence is 13 residues long. CDR3 amino acids: CASSEYDRGGYTF. The CDR3 nucleotides are TGTGCCAGCAGTGAATACGACAGGGGCGGCTACACCTTC.

The CDR3 region has the DNA TGTGCCAGCAGCCTATGGACAGGACTCAATCAGCCCCAGCATTTT. It translates to CASSLWTGLNQPQHF. The chain couples TRBV7-2 to TRBJ1-5; TRBD1 agrees at 7 bases. This CDR3 spans 15 amino acids. CDR1 is SGHTA, CDR2 FQGNSA, per germline. V dropped 5 bases and J dropped 3; count of bases not matched to a gene: 7.

This clonotype was detected ten times or more. V is TRBV15 and J is TRBJ1-5; no definite D call. V lost 4 bases to trimming and J lost 5 bases, with 6 bases between them. The CDR3 totals 12 residues. Looked up from germline, CDR1 is LNHNV and CDR2 is YYDKDF (reference sequence). CDR3 DNA: TGTGCCACCAGCATTCAGGATCAGCCCCAGCATTTT. It codes for CATSIQDQPQHF.

V gene TRBV7-2 combines with J gene TRBJ1-1; weak D call: TRBD1 (6 bases). The CDR3 has 14 residues. CDR1 is SGHTA, CDR2 FQGNSA, per germline. V was trimmed by 5 bases and J by 1 base, leaving 11 bases between them. The CDR3 coding sequence is TGTGCCAGCAGCCCAGGACAGTGGAACACTGAAGCTTTCTTT. It codes for CASSPGQWNTEAFF.

This clonotype was observed a few times. This sequence joins TRBV7-2 and TRBJ2-5; TRBD2 is a possible D gene (6 bases). V gave up 5 bases and J gave up 0 bases, with 13 bases separating them. The CDR3 sequence is 15 residues long. Germline loops: CDR1 SGHTA, CDR2 FQGNSA. CDR3 amino acids: CASSRAGGYQETQYF. CDR3 nucleotides: TGTGCCAGCAGCCGAGCTGGGGGGTACCAAGAGACCCAGTACTTC.

This clonotype showed up just a few times. V is TRBV5-1 and J is TRBJ1-2; 10 bases map to TRBD1. V lost 8 bases, J lost 0 bases, and 13 bases stayed unmatched. CDR3 size: 17 residues. Germline CDR1 SGHRS, CDR2 YFSETQ. The CDR3 loop is CASRGATGGHTNYGYTF. The CDR3 coding sequence is TGCGCCAGTAGAGGGGCGACAGGGGGCCATACTAACTATGGCTACACCTTC.

This clonotype was observed a few times. The chain couples TRBV6-6 to TRBJ2-3; TRBD2 agrees at 7 bases. The CDR3 contains 17 residues. V dropped 0 bases and J dropped 2; count of bases not matched to a gene: 8. CDR1 and CDR2 (germline): MNHNY, SVGAGI (reference sequence). CDR3 protein: CASSYSWGGPITDTQYF. The CDR3 bases are TGTGCCAGCAGTTACTCGTGGGGGGGACCGATCACAGATACGCAGTATTTT.

This rearrangement joins TRBV6-2 or TRBV6-3 to TRBJ2-7; either TRBD1 or TRBD2 may fit D (6 bases each). CDR3 size: 18 residues. Per the germline V gene, CDR1 is MNHEY and CDR2 is SVGEGT. Trimming removed 6 bases from V and 2 bases from J, with 26 bases in between. CDR3 in DNA: TGTGCCAGCAGGGAGGGGTTCGTCCGGCCCCAGGGGCCCTACGAGCAGTACTTC. Its protein is CASREGFVRPQGPYEQYF.

This clonotype was counted between two and nine times. CDR3 nucleotide sequence: TGTGCCAGCAGTTACCGTAAGGGTTGGGGCAATCAGCCCCAGCATTTT. Translating it yields CASSYRKGWGNQPQHF. The chain uses TRBV6-5 and TRBJ1-5, with unresolved D. CDR3 length: 16 amino acids. The germline CDR1 and CDR2 sequences are MNHEY and SVGAGI. The V end was cut by 2 bases, the J end by 2 bases, with 13 bases between.

The V and J genes are TRBV20-1 and TRBJ2-5; 12 nucleotides align to TRBD2. CDR3 length equals 16 residues. Per the germline V gene, CDR1 is DFQATT and CDR2 is SNEGSKA (reference sequence). Trimming took 0 bases from V and 4 from J; bases not matched to a gene: 6. The CDR3 sequence is CSARDQSSGGGETQYF. Here the CDR3 DNA reads TGCAGTGCTAGAGATCAGTCTAGCGGGGGGGGAGAGACCCAGTACTTC.

This chain links TRBV15 with TRBJ2-1; 8 nucleotides align to TRBD2. This CDR3 comprises 15 residues. With 0 bases clipped from V and 7 bases from J, the junction kept 5 bases outside the gene matches. The germline CDR1 and CDR2 sequences are LNHNV and YYDKDF (reference sequence). DNA for the CDR3: TGTGCCACCAGCAGAGATCCTTCGGGAGGGAATGAGCAGTTCTTC. It encodes CATSRDPSGGNEQFF.

This clonotype was seen more than once but under ten times. The chain carries TRBV6-5 and TRBJ1-4; tentative D call: TRBD1 (5 bases). CDR1 and CDR2 (germline): MNHEY, SVGAGI. V lost 0 bases and J lost 8, with 10 bases in between. CDR3 length: 14 residues. CDR3 protein: CASSYSPGDEKLFF. CDR3 coding DNA: TGTGCCAGCAGTTACTCGCCGGGGGACGAAAAACTGTTTTTT.